This passage covers 19 T cell receptor beta chains from one sample sequenced in a study of T cells in Graves' hyperthyroidism and ophthalmopathy. TCR beta CDR3 region amplification was performed from RNA transcripts. A set of HTBI primers served as the primers for a first-round RT-PCR of the TCR CDR3. TCRdb ran MiXCR on the multiplex PCR reads and lists one entry per CDR3 protein. Here the sample spans 85,000 to 110,000 distinct CDR3 sequences, about 45% being singletons. Sequenced sample: blood. Receptors were obtained from a man aged 40-49 years with Graves' hyperthyroidism.

The genes are TRBV9 and TRBJ2-7; 7 nucleotides agree with TRBD1. The V and J ends lost 5 bases and 0 bases, in that order; junction bases with no gene match: 11. The CDR3 is 16 amino acids. Germline V gene sequence: CDR1 SGDLS, CDR2 YYNGEE. CDR3 region: CASSFSAAGGSYEQYF. The CDR3 DNA is TGTGCCAGCAGTTTTTCCGCGGCAGGGGGCTCCTACGAGCAGTACTTC.

The sample holds many counts of this clonotype. The chain is built from TRBV6-6 and TRBJ2-7, with unresolved D. V was shortened by 0 bases and J by 5 bases, with 5 bases between the two germline ends. In germline, CDR1 is MNHNY, CDR2 SVGAGI (reference sequence). This CDR3 has 12 amino acids. CDR3 nucleotides: TGTGCCAGCAGTTACTCCAGCAACGAGCAGTACTTC. Residues: CASSYSSNEQYF.

This clonotype was seen ten or more times. This rearrangement joins TRBV10-2 to TRBJ2-5, with D possibly being TRBD1 (5 bases). The CDR3 runs to 13 residues. From germline, CDR1 is WSHSY and CDR2 SAAADI. Trimming cost V 11 bases and J 0 bases, with 13 bases left between them. The CDR3 loop is CASEGADQETQYF. CDR3 DNA: TGCGCCTCCGAAGGGGCGGACCAAGAGACCCAGTACTTC.

Ten or more counts support this clonotype. V usage is TRBV5-1 and J usage is TRBJ2-3; 9 bases agree with TRBD2. V was pared by 0 bases and J by 5 bases, with 13 bases of the junction left unmatched. CDR3 length equals 18 residues. CDR1 is SGHRS, CDR2 YFSETQ, per germline. Here the CDR3 DNA reads TGCGCCAGCAGCTTGGACGGACTAGCGTCAACCCGCGGAGATACGCAGTATTTT. Protein product: CASSLDGLASTRGDTQYF.

The chain combines TRBV20-1 with TRBJ2-2; D possibly corresponds to TRBD1 (5 bases). V was trimmed by 0 bases and J by 9 bases, leaving 11 bases between them. Germline lookup yields CDR1 DFQATT and CDR2 SNEGSKA (reference sequence). This CDR3 is 13 amino acids long. The CDR3 loop is CSARDQGLWELFF. The CDR3 region has the DNA TGCAGTGCTAGAGATCAGGGCCTCTGGGAGCTGTTTTTT.

This clonotype was seen just once. V gene TRBV5-1 combines with J gene TRBJ2-2; D uncertain. V was pared by 0 bases and J by 6 bases, with 3 bases between. Looked up from germline, CDR1 is SGHRS and CDR2 is YFSETQ. CDR3 length equals 12 residues. The CDR3: CASSLVSGELFF. Written as DNA, the CDR3 is TGCGCCAGCAGCTTGGTGTCCGGGGAGCTGTTTTTT.

Many counts were recorded for this clonotype. This chain connects TRBV5-6 to TRBJ2-7; D possibly corresponds to TRBD1 (6 bases). There are 16 residues in the CDR3. Germline CDR1 reads SGHDT; CDR2 reads YYEEEE. The V gene lost 0 bases and the J gene lost 2 bases, with 15 bases spanning the gap. Here the CDR3 DNA reads TGTGCCAGCAGCTTGGGTGGAACAGGGATTGCCTACGAGCAGTACTTC. It yields the protein CASSLGGTGIAYEQYF.

This clonotype appeared many times. This chain uses TRBV15 with TRBJ1-5; D unclear. Trimming took 0 bases from V and 0 from J, leaving 9 bases between them. Germline loops: CDR1 LNHNV, CDR2 YYDKDF (reference sequence). CDR3 length: 16 amino acids. The chain's CDR3 is CATSRDPTGSNQPQHF. DNA for the CDR3: TGTGCCACCAGCAGAGATCCAACGGGTAGCAATCAGCCCCAGCATTTT.

This chain connects TRBV30 to TRBJ2-3; 9 bases fit TRBD2. Trimming took 3 bases from V and 1 from J; bases not matched to a gene: 5. This CDR3 comprises 15 residues. CDR1 and CDR2 (germline): GTSNPN, SVGIG (reference sequence). CDR3 residues: CAWSPPSGGTDTQYF. The CDR3 bases are TGTGCCTGGAGCCCTCCTAGCGGGGGCACAGATACGCAGTATTTT.

This clonotype occurred many times. The rearrangement links TRBV20-1 to TRBJ1-4, with D possibly being TRBD1 (5 bases). The CDR3 is made up of 13 amino acids. Trimming took 6 bases from V and 7 from J, leaving 15 bases between them. CDR1 and CDR2 (germline): DFQATT, SNEGSKA (reference sequence). The CDR3 coding sequence is TGCAGTGCCGAAAGGACGGGACCTGAAAAACTGTTTTTT. Translation: CSAERTGPEKLFF.

This clonotype is medium-sized (0.01 to 0.1%). V is TRBV20-1 and J is TRBJ1-2; D not certain. Germline V gene lookup returns CDR1 DFQATT and CDR2 SNEGSKA (reference sequence). The CDR3 runs to 10 residues. With 3 bases removed from V and 6 bases from J, the gap between germline ends came to 5 bases. In DNA, the CDR3 is TGCAGTGCTAGTCCGAATGGCTACACCTTC. It yields the protein CSASPNGYTF.

This clonotype was counted at least ten times. CDR3 in DNA: TGCAGTGCCATAACTCTGACTAGCACAGATACGCAGTATTTT. Translated: CSAITLTSTDTQYF. The chain employs TRBV20-1 and TRBJ2-3; no firm D call. Trimming took off 6 bases at V and 0 bases at J, with 13 bases between the two ends. The germline V gene encodes CDR1 DFQATT and CDR2 SNEGSKA (reference sequence). The CDR3 is 14 residues long.

This clonotype was counted many times. The gene calls are TRBV29-1 and TRBJ1-1, with D tentatively TRBD1 (5 bases). V lost 7 bases to trimming and J lost 1 base, with 13 bases between them. This CDR3 comprises 13 residues. Germline-derived CDR1 and CDR2 are SQVTM and ANQGSEA. The DNA for the CDR3 is TGCAGCGCGGAGAATACAGGGAACACTGAAGCTTTCTTT. Translating it yields CSAENTGNTEAFF.

This clonotype was detected many times. The V and J genes are TRBV5-5 and TRBJ1-6; D perhaps matches TRBD1 (6 bases). V was trimmed by 3 bases and J by 7 bases, leaving 14 bases between them. This CDR3 is built from 15 residues. Per the germline V gene, CDR1 is SGHKS and CDR2 is YYEKEE (reference sequence). The DNA for the CDR3 is TGTGCCAGCAGCTACCACAGGGCCCCGAATTCACCCCTCCACTTT. Translating gives CASSYHRAPNSPLHF.

The chain links TRBV7-2 to TRBJ2-5, with 9 bases lining up with TRBD2. V shed 5 bases and J 4 bases; nucleotides not matched to a gene: 11. CDR1 is SGHTA and CDR2 is FQGNSA in the germline V gene. There are 16 residues in the CDR3. The CDR3 loop is CASSLPTSGGGETQYF. CDR3 bases: TGTGCCAGCAGCCTACCGACTAGCGGAGGAGGAGAGACCCAGTACTTC. The full variable domain, completed using reference TRBV7-2 and TRBJ2-5, is GAGVSQSPSNKVTEKGKDVELRCDPISGHTALYWYRQSLGQGLEFLIYFQGNSAPDKSGLPSDRFSAERTGGSVSTLTIQRTQQEDSAVYLCASSLPTSGGGETQYFGPGTRLLVL.

At least ten counts were recorded for this clonotype. V usage is TRBV12-3 or TRBV12-4 and J usage is TRBJ2-7; 8 bases fit TRBD1. The CDR3 consists of 15 residues. V trimming: 2 bases; J trimming: 2 bases; junction bases outside the gene matches: 5. The CDR3 nucleotides read TGTGCCAGCAGTTTATGGGGGACAGGAACCTACGAGCAGTACTTC. Its translation: CASSLWGTGTYEQYF.

This clonotype was detected many times. This chain uses TRBV9 with TRBJ2-5, with D possibly TRBD2 on 6 matching bases. From germline, CDR1 is SGDLS and CDR2 YYNGEE. The CDR3 length is 17 residues. Between the trimmed V and J ends, which lost 7 bases and 0 bases, there was a span of 22 bases. This chain's CDR3 is CASGLGPGTSYQETQYF. The CDR3 coding sequence is TGTGCCAGCGGACTTGGACCCGGGACTTCGTACCAAGAGACCCAGTACTTC.

This clonotype was recorded once. The V call is TRBV7-3, the J call TRBJ2-3; 9 bases agree with TRBD2. The CDR3 is 13 residues long. With 4 bases clipped from V and 8 bases from J, the junction kept 4 bases outside the gene matches. The V gene's germline CDR1 is SGHTA and CDR2 FQGTGA. CDR3 protein: CASSSSGVATQYF. The CDR3, as DNA: TGTGCCAGCAGCTCTAGCGGGGTAGCTACGCAGTATTTT.

This clonotype was seen at least ten times. The chain carries TRBV28 and TRBJ2-7; 7 bases line up with TRBD1. Trimming removed 6 bases from V and 4 bases from J; junction bases left unmatched: 0. CDR1 is MDHEN and CDR2 is SYDVKM in the germline V gene. This CDR3 contains 11 residues. CDR3 DNA: TGTGCCAGCAGACAGGGGTACGAGCAGTACTTC. It translates to CASRQGYEQYF.